The clone carrying this T cell receptor beta chain was detected a few times. The PCR template was genomic DNA. Amplification of the beta chain CDR3 used 30 forward and 13 reverse multiplex primers. MiXCR, run by TCRdb on the multiplex PCR reads, gives a single entry per CDR3 protein. Of 250,000 or so distinct CDR3 sequences in the sample, roughly 50% are singletons; the top ten hold roughly 13%. The sample comes from a study of type 1 and type 2 diabetes patients. The germline CDR1 and CDR2 sequences are LNHDA and SQIVND (reference sequence). The CDR3 extends over 15 amino acids. Trimming left V 3 bases short and J 0 bases short, with 11 bases between.

The TCR was taken from a man younger than 35 with type 2 diabetes. This rearrangement joins TRBV19 to TRBJ1-1; no definite D call. Sequenced input: peripheral blood mononuclear cells (PBMCs). The CDR3 DNA reads as TGTGCCAGTAGTATCGGGCGATATATGAACACTGAAGCTTTCTTT. Encoded protein: CASSIGRYMNTEAFF.